One sample yielded the 13 T cell receptor beta chains listed below, sequenced in a study of shared clonotypes between healthy human individuals. Libraries were prepared by immunoSEQ multiplex PCR; TCRdb keeps only in-frame clonotypes and omits some of them. The profile covers 450,000 to 700,000 clones, with over 95% appearing a single time and about 0.11% taken by the ten largest. CD45RO negativity and positive selection for CCR7 defined naive CD8 cells, a population that excluded terminally differentiated effector memory CD45RA+ cells. The sequenced material came from naive CD8+ T cells sorted from blood. The receptors were gathered from a woman between 25 and 40 years old in good health.

This sequence joins TRBV5-4 and TRBJ2-1; TRBD2 matches at 13 bases. From germline, CDR1 is SGHNT and CDR2 YYREEE (reference sequence). With V trimmed by 4 bases and J by 6 bases, 4 bases remained unmatched. The CDR3 contains 15 residues. As DNA, the CDR3 is TGTGCCAGCAGCCACAGACTAGCGGGGGGCAATGAGCAGTTCTTC. Its translation: CASSHRLAGGNEQFF.

Here the CDR3 reads CASHERLDYGYTF. CDR3 DNA sequence: TGTGCCAGCCATGAGAGGCTAGACTATGGCTACACCTTC. This chain uses TRBV19 with TRBJ1-2; no reliable D call. The CDR3 extends over 13 amino acids. Per the germline V gene, CDR1 is LNHDA and CDR2 is SQIVND (reference sequence). Trimming cost V 9 bases and J 3 bases, with 14 bases left between them. Full variable domain (remainder filled in from reference TRBV19 and TRBJ1-2): DGGITQSPKYLFRKEGQNVTLSCEQNLNHDAMYWYRQDPGQGLRLIYYSQIVNDFQKGDIAEGYSVSREKKESFPLTVTSAQKNPTAFYLCASHERLDYGYTFGSGTRLTVV.

The gene calls are TRBV29-1 and TRBJ2-7; 13 nucleotides match TRBD2. Germline CDR1 SQVTM, CDR2 ANQGSEA. This CDR3 spans 15 amino acids. The trim removed 2 bases at V and 2 bases at J, leaving 3 bases unmatched. CDR3 amino acids: CSVETTSGRAYEQYF. The CDR3 nucleotides read TGCAGCGTTGAAACCACTAGCGGGAGGGCCTACGAGCAGTACTTC.

This chain connects TRBV2 to TRBJ1-2; weak D call: TRBD1 (5 bases). Germline V gene sequence: CDR1 SNHLY, CDR2 FYNNEI. Trimming left V 11 bases short and J 8 bases short, with 21 bases between. CDR3 length equals 13 residues. CDR3 region: CAHESPGILGYTF. The CDR3 DNA follows: TGTGCCCATGAATCCCCAGGGATATTGGGCTACACCTTC.

The chain recombines TRBV27 with TRBJ1-5; the match to TRBD1 covers 7 bases. With V trimmed by 4 bases and J by 4 bases, 7 bases remained unmatched. Germline V gene data show CDR1 as MNHEY and CDR2 as SMNVEV (reference sequence). CDR3 length: 15 amino acids. The CDR3 bases are TGTGCCAGCAGTTCCAGTTCGACAGGGAATCAGCCCCAGCATTTT. Translated, it gives CASSSSSTGNQPQHF.

The chain uses TRBV9 and TRBJ1-4, with a possible D match to TRBD1 (6 bases). CDR3 length: 15 amino acids. Trimming removed 1 base at V and 3 bases at J, with 10 bases between. The germline CDR1 and CDR2 sequences are SGDLS and YYNGEE. The CDR3 is CASSVQGRANEKLFF. The CDR3, as DNA: TGTGCCAGCAGCGTACAGGGGAGGGCTAATGAAAAACTGTTTTTT.

This clone was seen a single time. The CDR3 nucleotides are TGTGCCAGCAGCCCCAGGTTCTTCACCGGGGAGCTGTTTTTT. Amino acids: CASSPRFFTGELFF. The chain combines TRBV7-6 with TRBJ2-2, with D uncertain. Per germline, CDR1 SGHVS and CDR2 FNYEAQ. This CDR3 is built from 14 residues. Trimming stripped 5 bases from V and 4 bases from J, with 11 bases between. The whole variable domain, filled in from reference TRBV7-6 and TRBJ2-2, reads GAGVSQSPRYKVTKRGQDVALRCDPISGHVSLYWYRQALGQGPEFLTYFNYEAQQDKSGLPNDRFSAERPEGSISTLTIQRTEQRDSAMYRCASSPRFFTGELFFGEGSRLTVL.

This clone was detected only once. The chain combines TRBV19 with TRBJ2-7; 8 nucleotides line up with TRBD1. The CDR3 sequence is 14 residues long. J was trimmed by 5 bases and V by 6 bases; bases with no gene match: 9. Germline values: CDR1 LNHDA, CDR2 SQIVND (reference sequence). This chain's CDR3 is CASSSGTGGDEQYF. CDR3 nucleotide sequence: TGTGCCAGTAGCTCCGGGACAGGTGGTGACGAGCAGTACTTC. Drawing the rest from reference TRBV19 and TRBJ2-7, the complete variable domain is DGGITQSPKYLFRKEGQNVTLSCEQNLNHDAMYWYRQDPGQGLRLIYYSQIVNDFQKGDIAEGYSVSREKKESFPLTVTSAQKNPTAFYLCASSSGTGGDEQYFGPGTRLTVT.

The chain links TRBV27 to TRBJ2-5, with D maybe TRBD2 (6 bases). The CDR3 length is 15 residues. V was pared by 3 bases and J by 1 base, with 12 bases between. Germline CDR1 reads MNHEY; CDR2 reads SMNVEV (reference sequence). CDR3 nucleotide sequence: TGTGCCAGCAGTTTTAGGAGTAGCGGCCAAGAGACCCAGTACTTC. It is translated as CASSFRSSGQETQYF.

This chain joins TRBV5-6 and TRBJ2-7, with TRBD1 identical over 9 bases. The CDR3 consists of 15 residues. J lost 4 bases, V lost 0 bases, and 5 bases had no gene match. The germline V gene has CDR1 SGHDT and CDR2 YYEEEE. Here the CDR3 DNA reads TGTGCCAGCAGCTTGGCGGGACAGGGATTGTACGAGCAGTACTTC. Protein sequence: CASSLAGQGLYEQYF. Together with reference TRBV5-6 and TRBJ2-7, the CDR3 gives the full variable domain: DAGVTQSPTHLIKTRGQQVTLRCSPKSGHDTVSWYQQALGQGPQFIFQYYEEEERQRGNFPDRFSGHQFPNYSSELNVNALLLGDSALYLCASSLAGQGLYEQYFGPGTRLTVT.

Here the CDR3 DNA reads TGCACCAGCAGCCATTCTAGCGGGAGGGCCAATTGGGAGACCCAGTACTTC. Its translation: CTSSHSSGRANWETQYF. V and J are TRBV1 and TRBJ2-5; no check of the table's D call, TRBD2, against the DNA was made. TRBV1 is a listed pseudogene. CDR3 length: 17 amino acids.

The chain uses TRBV28 and TRBJ2-5, with a possible D match to TRBD2 (5 bases). Trimming left V 2 bases short and J 1 base short, with 14 bases between. Germline V gives CDR1 MDHEN, CDR2 SYDVKM. CDR3 size: 16 residues. Written as DNA, the CDR3 is TGTGCCAGCAGTTTACCGCCCCCGGGGATCCAAGAGACCCAGTACTTC. Encoded protein: CASSLPPPGIQETQYF. The whole variable domain, remainder taken from reference TRBV28 and TRBJ2-5, is DVKVTQSSRYLVKRTGEKVFLECVQDMDHENMFWYRQDPGLGLRLIYFSYDVKMKEKGDIPEGYSVSREKKERFSLILESASTNQTSMYLCASSLPPPGIQETQYFGPGTRLLVL.

V usage is TRBV29-1 and J usage is TRBJ2-5, with 8 positions matching TRBD2. In germline, CDR1 is SQVTM, CDR2 ANQGSEA. CDR3 length: 16 residues. With 3 bases clipped from V and 0 bases from J, the junction kept 9 bases outside the gene matches. The CDR3 loop is CSVDLRASGYQETQYF. The CDR3 DNA reads TGCAGCGTTGATCTGAGGGCTAGCGGGTACCAAGAGACCCAGTACTTC.